The present T cell receptor beta chain was sequenced within a study of T cells expressing NK-cell markers. The overall study: Sequencing covered eight donors, seven HCMV-seropositive and one seronegative. Findings and caveats of the study: Dominant NKG2C+ clonotype frequencies of about 1.0-7.0% of CD8+ T cells were measured in about six donors. Uncertainty persisted over the HCMV specificity of expanded NKG2C+ T cell clones.

A word on this clonotype: Antigen unknown.

The cDNA for TCR beta came from 5'RACE template switching with UMIs. Following a re-call of the 5' RACE reads, TCRdb has one entry per CDR3 protein and lacks DNA. Recorded for this sample: 550,000 or so distinct CDR3 sequences. This CDR3 is 15 amino acids long. The germline V gene has CDR1 MDHEN and CDR2 SYDVKM. The sequence was collected from a man aged 18-30 years in good health. Input material: blood T cells: a sorted CD56 or NKG2C T cell subset, CD4+ or CD8+ T cells, or bulk PBMC T cells (not recorded which). The genes are TRBV28 and TRBJ1-5; with no DNA, the TCRdb D assignment of TRBD1 cannot be verified. The chain's CDR3 is CASSWGRGNNQPQHF.